The clone carrying this T cell receptor (beta chain) was seen only a few times. Its specificity is not known. The V gene lost 7 bases and the J gene lost 10 bases, with 14 bases spanning the gap. The CDR3 is made up of 13 amino acids. Germline lookup yields CDR1 SNHLY and CDR2 FYNNEI. Sequencing was performed with immunoSEQ multiplex PCR; in TCRdb, only in-frame clones are kept and a portion is missing. The sample lists around 8,100 clones; around 84% were seen once. The data were taken from a study of blood T cell dynamics during melanoma immunotherapy. Study background: First-line therapy was either pembrolizumab or nivolumab with ipilimumab for metastatic melanoma.

Time point reported: pre-treatment baseline. Prior systemic cancer therapy, immunosuppressant use and other active malignancies excluded patients. Study results and limitations: Whether repertoire-driving clones were melanoma-specific could not be determined.

The specimen comprised blood, sampled from a patient treated with checkpoint blockade. This TCR derives from a human donor with melanoma. The chain recombines TRBV2 with TRBJ1-6; D ambiguous. The CDR3 region is CASKVLRESPLHF. Written as DNA, the CDR3 is TGTGCCAGCAAGGTCCTCCGTGAATCACCCCTCCACTTT.